This entry is about one T cell receptor (beta chain). What it binds is not known. The data originate from a study of T cells after yellow fever vaccination. Trimming removed 3 bases from V and 6 bases from J; junction bases left unmatched: 13. This CDR3 has 18 residues. CDR1 is SGHDT and CDR2 is YYEEEE in the germline V gene. In making TCR cDNA, 5'RACE template switching added a universal primer site and UMIs to it. One entry per CDR3 protein, called by TCRdb with MiXCR from the 5' RACE reads. The table shows fewer than 350,000 distinct CDR3 sequences, with over 3.5% occurring only once. Overall study findings and caveats: In post-booster samples, most primary-vaccination clones reappeared (approximately 95% CD4, approximately 91% CD8). Faster peaking, at day 5 versus 15, marked a secondary response that was weaker.

This clonotype originated in a man aged 18 to 35 who received the YFV17D yellow fever vaccine. The J gene is TRBJ2-3, the V gene TRBV5-6; 13 bases map to TRBD2. Sample: PBMCs, taken 15 days after the yellow fever booster vaccination. The CDR3 DNA reads TGTGCCAGCAGCTCAACTAGCGGGGGGGCCGTCCGCGGGGATACGCAGTATTTT. Translating it yields CASSSTSGGAVRGDTQYF.